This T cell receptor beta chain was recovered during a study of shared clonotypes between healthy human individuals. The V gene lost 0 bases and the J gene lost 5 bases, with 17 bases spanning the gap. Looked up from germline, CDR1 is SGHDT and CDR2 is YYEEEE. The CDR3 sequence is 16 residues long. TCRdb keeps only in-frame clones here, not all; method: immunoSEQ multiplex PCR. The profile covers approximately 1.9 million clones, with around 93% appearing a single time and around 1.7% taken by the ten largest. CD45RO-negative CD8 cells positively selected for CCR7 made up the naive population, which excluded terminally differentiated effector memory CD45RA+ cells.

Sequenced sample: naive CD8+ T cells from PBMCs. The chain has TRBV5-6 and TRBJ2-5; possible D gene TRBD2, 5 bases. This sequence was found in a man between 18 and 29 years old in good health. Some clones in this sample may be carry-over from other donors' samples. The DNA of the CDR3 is TGTGCCAGCAGCTTGGCGGGGAACCTCTTCTTGGAGACCCAGTACTTC. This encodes CASSLAGNLFLETQYF.